The 7 T cell receptor beta chains listed next were all sequenced from one sample in a study of T cell responses to AZD1222 COVID-19 vaccine. Clones were read by immunoSEQ multiplex PCR, and TCRdb kept only the in-frame ones, dropping some. The sample gives approximately 140,000 clones, 93% of which show up once; about 2.1% is in the top ten. Sequencing used peripheral blood, obtained on day 0 of AZD1222 vaccination. The receptors shown here come from an adult in good health.

This clone was recorded only once. The genes are TRBV29-1 and TRBJ2-1; TRBD1 might be the D (5 bases). CDR1 is SQVTM, CDR2 ANQGSEA, per germline. V lost 3 bases, J lost 3 bases, and 6 bases lay in between. The CDR3 loop spans 12 amino acids. The CDR3 region has the DNA TGCAGCGTTGATGACAGCTACAATGAGCAGTTCTTC. It yields the protein CSVDDSYNEQFF.

The chain recombines TRBV27 with TRBJ2-7, with D maybe TRBD1 (6 bases). Germline V gene lookup returns CDR1 MNHEY and CDR2 SMNVEV (reference sequence). V dropped 6 bases and J dropped 3 bases, with 18 bases sitting between them. The CDR3 covers 15 residues. The CDR3 DNA is TGTGCCAGCAGGGCCCGTCGGGACATGGGCTACGAGCAGTACTTC. Its translation: CASRARRDMGYEQYF.

The chain carries TRBV6-6 and TRBJ2-3; D unresolved. Germline V lookup: CDR1 MNHNY, CDR2 SVGAGI (reference sequence). The CDR3 runs 17 residues. Trimming pared 5 bases from V and 0 bases from J, leaving 18 bases between. The CDR3 loop reads CASSQRVAYTSTDTQYF. The CDR3 nucleotides are TGTGCCAGCAGTCAGCGTGTGGCGTATACAAGCACAGATACGCAGTATTTT.

V and J are TRBV6-5 and TRBJ1-5; the D gene is possibly TRBD1 (5 bases). Germline lookup yields CDR1 MNHEY and CDR2 SVGAGI. This CDR3 region has 14 residues. V lost 6 bases and J lost 1, with 10 bases in between. The CDR3 sequence: CASSRVTSNQPQHF. CDR3 nucleotides: TGTGCCAGCAGCAGGGTAACAAGCAATCAGCCCCAGCATTTT.

The V gene is TRBV4-1, the J gene TRBJ1-2, with 9 bases matching TRBD1. The germline CDR1 and CDR2 sequences are MGHRA and YSYEKL. V gave up 4 bases and J gave up 7 bases; unmatched junction bases: 10. The length of the CDR3 is 15 residues. As DNA, the CDR3 is TGCGCCAGCAGCCCCGTGGGGACAGGGCTTTCTGGCTACACCTTC. Protein sequence: CASSPVGTGLSGYTF.

This clone was detected only once. J is TRBJ2-2 and V is TRBV7-2, with D perhaps assigned TRBD1 or TRBD2 (7 bases each). Germline lookup yields CDR1 SGHTA and CDR2 FQGNSA. V was trimmed by 2 bases and J by 5 bases, leaving 12 bases between them. This CDR3 contains 15 residues. The CDR3 DNA reads as TGTGCCAGCAGCTTACCCCAGGGGGGGACCGGGGAGCTGTTTTTT. Translating gives CASSLPQGGTGELFF.

The genes are TRBV6-5 and TRBJ1-4, with TRBD1 as a possible D gene (5 bases). The CDR3 loop spans 15 amino acids. Germline CDR1 and CDR2: MNHEY and SVGAGI. The V end was cut by 0 bases, the J end by 8 bases, with 13 bases between. Here the CDR3 reads CASSYSGTPGEKLFF. The CDR3, as DNA: TGTGCCAGCAGTTACTCGGGGACGCCTGGAGAAAAACTGTTTTTT.